The sequence of this T cell receptor (beta chain) was determined in a study of blood T cell repertoires in COVID-19. Study-level information: Samples of COVID-19 (acute and convalescent) were obtained from the United States, Italy and Spain. PBMCs, B-cell-depleted T cells, or T cells were the source of the cDNA or gDNA that made up the material.

In the original processing: Amplification with reference gene primers provided the estimates of nucleated cell counts. Method: immunoSEQ multiplex PCR; TCRdb's copy keeps in-frame clones and lacks some. The V and J calls and clone size are taken from that table; D and trimming were inferred from the DNA. Found here are about 38,000 clones, more than 70% of them singletons; the top ten hold around 36%. CDR1 is LNHDA and CDR2 is SQIVND in the germline V gene (reference sequence). This CDR3 has 16 amino acids. Trimming removed 1 base from V and 2 bases from J; junction bases left unmatched: 8. The sample comprised peripheral blood. The sequence was collected from a man between 65 and 80 years old with active COVID-19. This chain joins TRBV19 and TRBJ2-7; the match to TRBD1 covers 7 bases. CDR3 sequence (DNA): TGTGCCAGTAGTATAGTCTCCGGGACAGCCGCCTACGAGCAGTACTTC. This gives the protein CASSIVSGTAAYEQYF.